These 6 T cell receptor beta chains originate from one sample sequenced in a study of blood T cell repertoires in COVID-19. Profiling relied on immunoSEQ multiplex PCR, and the TCRdb table lists in-frame clones only, not all of them. The sample shows around 200,000 clones, about 84% of them seen only once. Sequenced: peripheral blood. The receptors stem from a person aged 70 to 80 with COVID-19, enrolled during active disease.

This sequence joins TRBV5-1 and TRBJ2-1, with D perhaps matching TRBD2 (6 bases). The CDR3 is 14 amino acids. V shed 0 bases and J shed 12 bases, with 16 bases lying between them. Germline-derived CDR1 and CDR2 are SGHRS and YFSETQ. CDR3 amino acids: CASSLDGDGTAQFF. As DNA, the CDR3 is TGCGCCAGCAGCTTGGATGGGGACGGGACTGCGCAGTTCTTC.

This sequence joins TRBV19 and TRBJ2-2; 7 positions match TRBD1. This CDR3 is 15 amino acids long. CDR1 is LNHDA, CDR2 SQIVND, per germline (reference sequence). Germline trimming cut 6 bases from V and 1 base from J; bases unmatched to any gene: 5. CDR3 bases: TGTGCCAGTAGACCGGGACAGATGAACACCGGGGAGCTGTTTTTT. Translating it yields CASRPGQMNTGELFF. The whole variable domain, filled in from reference TRBV19 and TRBJ2-2, reads DGGITQSPKYLFRKEGQNVTLSCEQNLNHDAMYWYRQDPGQGLRLIYYSQIVNDFQKGDIAEGYSVSREKKESFPLTVTSAQKNPTAFYLCASRPGQMNTGELFFGEGSRLTVL.

This clone occurred once. The J gene is TRBJ2-3, the V gene TRBV19, with TRBD2 matching over 10 bases. Germline-derived CDR1 and CDR2 are LNHDA and SQIVND (reference sequence). This CDR3 region has 15 residues. The V and J ends lost 5 bases and 5 bases, in that order; junction bases with no gene match: 7. The CDR3 protein is CASSSSGGRVDTQYF. The DNA of the CDR3 is TGTGCCAGTAGTTCTAGCGGGGGTAGGGTAGATACGCAGTATTTT.

In its sample, this clone was seen once. The V and J genes are TRBV19 and TRBJ2-1, with D perhaps matching TRBD2 (6 bases). V lost 3 bases, J lost 7 bases, and 16 bases lay in between. The CDR3 has 15 amino acids. Germline loops: CDR1 LNHDA, CDR2 SQIVND (reference sequence). The CDR3 spells CASSILPRESNEQFF. CDR3 nucleotide sequence: TGTGCCAGTAGTATTCTTCCCCGGGAGTCGAATGAGCAGTTCTTC.

This clone was recorded once. The chain joins TRBV5-6 to TRBJ2-7; 7 nucleotides line up with TRBD1. Trimming at V came to 2 bases and at J to 6 bases, leaving 5 bases not matched to a gene. Germline V lookup: CDR1 SGHDT, CDR2 YYEEEE. The CDR3 runs 13 residues. The CDR3 here is CASSFEDRLEQYF. The CDR3, as DNA: TGTGCCAGCAGCTTCGAGGACAGGCTCGAGCAGTACTTC.

The chain links TRBV6-5 to TRBJ1-5; D remains unclear. The CDR3 is made up of 14 amino acids. V lost 4 bases and J lost 0, with 7 bases in between. Germline values: CDR1 MNHEY, CDR2 SVGAGI. CDR3 protein: CASSSTNSNQPQHF. Written as DNA, the CDR3 is TGTGCCAGCAGTTCCACTAATAGCAATCAGCCCCAGCATTTT.